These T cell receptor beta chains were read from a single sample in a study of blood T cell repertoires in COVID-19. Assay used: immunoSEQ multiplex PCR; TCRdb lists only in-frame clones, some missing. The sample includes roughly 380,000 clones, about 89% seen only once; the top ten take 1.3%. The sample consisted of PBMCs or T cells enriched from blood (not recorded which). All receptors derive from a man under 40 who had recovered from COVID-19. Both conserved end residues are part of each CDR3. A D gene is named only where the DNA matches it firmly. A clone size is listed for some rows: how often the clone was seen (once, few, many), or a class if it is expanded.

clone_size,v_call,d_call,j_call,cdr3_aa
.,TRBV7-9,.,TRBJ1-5,CASSPSRGAGGNQPQHF
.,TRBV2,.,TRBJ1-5,CASKGDSLTAQHF
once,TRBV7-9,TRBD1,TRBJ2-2,CASSSLVGDRVTGELFF
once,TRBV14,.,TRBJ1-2,CASSQVGQNYGYTF
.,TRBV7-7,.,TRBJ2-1,CASSLFASSSYNEQFF
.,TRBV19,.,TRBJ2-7,CASSTQQGSEQYF
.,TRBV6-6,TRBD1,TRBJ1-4,CASSRQGWSEKLFF
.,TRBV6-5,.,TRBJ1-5,CASSYRQRGSNQPQHF
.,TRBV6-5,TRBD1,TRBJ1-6,CASSSGQGPSPLHF
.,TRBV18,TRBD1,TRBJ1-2,CASSPGQGIYGYTF
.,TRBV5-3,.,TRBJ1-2,CARSLTVYGYTF
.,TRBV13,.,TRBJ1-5,CASSLGRGNQPQHF
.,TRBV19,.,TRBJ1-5,CASNSGWANQPQHF
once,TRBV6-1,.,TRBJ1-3,CASSDRSGNTIYF
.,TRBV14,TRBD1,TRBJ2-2,CASKQGAGTGELFF
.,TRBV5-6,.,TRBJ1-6,CASSFPGQNSPLHF
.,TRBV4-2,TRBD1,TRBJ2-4,CASSQAQGQGMVNIQYF
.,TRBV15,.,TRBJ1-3,CATGWGNTIYF
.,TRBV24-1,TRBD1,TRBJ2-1,CATARDSSYNEQFF
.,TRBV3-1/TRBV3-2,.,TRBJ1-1,CASSRGGGLNTEAFF
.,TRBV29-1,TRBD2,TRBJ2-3,CSVEGLAGGNTDTQYF
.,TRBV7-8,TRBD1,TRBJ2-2,CATSEDRGRDIGELFF
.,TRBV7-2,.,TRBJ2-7,CASSGTTGSSYEQYF
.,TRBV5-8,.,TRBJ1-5,CASSGGQGWQPQHF
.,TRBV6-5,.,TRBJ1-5,CASSYSINQPQHF
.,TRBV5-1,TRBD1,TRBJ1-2,CASSLAFPTPGQGANGYTF
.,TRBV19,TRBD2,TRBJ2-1,CASSIRAAGGNNEQFF
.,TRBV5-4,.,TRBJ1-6,CASSRDRTLVPLHF
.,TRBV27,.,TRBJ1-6,CASSLRRGGPPIYNSPLHF
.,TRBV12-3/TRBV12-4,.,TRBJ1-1,CASLLGGLGEAFF
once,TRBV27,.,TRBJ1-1,CASSFVMNTEAFF
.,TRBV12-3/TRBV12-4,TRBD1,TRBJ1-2,CASSGTAYGYTF
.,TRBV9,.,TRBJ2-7,CASSALGSYEQYF
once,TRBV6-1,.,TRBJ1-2,CASSELTGSGYTF
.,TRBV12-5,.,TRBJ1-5,CASGLDLEQPQHF
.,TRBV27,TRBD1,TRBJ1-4,CASSTPGQGNEKLFF
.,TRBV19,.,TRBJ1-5,CASSIPQGMGDQPQHF
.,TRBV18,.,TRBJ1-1,CASSPYRGTEAFF
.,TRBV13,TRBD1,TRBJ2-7,CASSSGTAYEQYF
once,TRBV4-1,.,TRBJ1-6,CASSTLGQGYSNSPLHF
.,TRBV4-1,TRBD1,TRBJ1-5,CASSQDRGYYSNQPQHF